The rows below give T cell receptor beta chains drawn from one sample of a study of control samples from healthy donors and cancer patients. The method was immunoSEQ multiplex PCR; TCRdb's version includes in-frame clones alone and lacks a portion of them. There are roughly 120,000 clones in the sample; 85% to 95% occur only once, and 1.5% to 2% lies in the top ten. Specimen: PBMCs. The receptors come from a man aged 50 to 59 with head and neck cancer. The CDR3 runs from the conserved cysteine through the conserved F or W. D genes are given only for firm matches. Clone size appears in some rows only: once, few, many, or a class for an expanded clone.

j_call d_call v_call clone_size cdr3_nt cdr3_aa
TRBJ2-2 . TRBV19 once TGTGCCAGTAGTATCCGTGTATCCGGGGAGCTGTTTTTT CASSIRVSGELFF
TRBJ1-3 . TRBV6-5 . TGTGCCAGCAGTTACTCGGGGGGCTTGGGAAACACCATATATTTT CASSYSGGLGNTIYF
TRBJ2-2 . TRBV28 . TGCGGGGGACAGAGTTACACCGGGGAGCTGTTTTTT CGGQSYTGELFF
TRBJ1-6 . TRBV2 . TGTGCCAGCAGTGACCGTTCACCCCTCCACTTT CASSDRSPLHF
TRBJ2-3 . TRBV18 . TGTGCCAGCTCACCAGGGGGTAGCACAGATACGCAGTATTTT CASSPGGSTDTQYF
TRBJ2-1 . TRBV6-5 once TGTGCCAGCAGTTCTAATAACCGGGGGAATGAGCAGTTCTTC CASSSNNRGNEQFF
TRBJ1-4 TRBD1 TRBV4-3 . TGCGCCAGCAGCCGGACAGGGACTAATGAAAAACTGTTTTTT CASSRTGTNEKLFF
TRBJ2-4 . TRBV28 . TGTGCCAGCAGTTTAAAAGGACCGTCGACCCTTCAGTACTTC CASSLKGPSTLQYF
TRBJ2-3 TRBD2 TRBV3-1/TRBV3-2 . TGTGCCAGCAGCCTCGGGACTAGCGGGGGGCGTAGGGATACGCAGTATTTT CASSLGTSGGRRDTQYF
TRBJ2-5 . TRBV6-2/TRBV6-3 . TGTGCCAGCAGTTACCGCTTTGGGGATGACAGCTTCAAAGAGACCCAGTACTTC CASSYRFGDDSFKETQYF
TRBJ2-3 . TRBV15 . TGTGCCACCAGCAGAGAGGGCTCACCAGGGGATCTACATACGCAGTATTTT CATSREGSPGDLHTQYF
TRBJ2-5 TRBD1 TRBV18 once TGTGCCAGCTCACCGACAGGGCACCAAGAGACCCAGTACTTC CASSPTGHQETQYF
TRBJ1-5 TRBD1 TRBV28 . TGTGCCAGCAGTTTATCCGACAGGGTTCCTAGTAGCAATCAGCCCCAGCATTTT CASSLSDRVPSSNQPQHF
TRBJ2-1 . TRBV2 . TGTGCCAGCGGTAGGCACAGCTACAATGAGCAGTTCTTC CASGRHSYNEQFF
TRBJ2-7 . TRBV7-9 few TGTGCCAGCAGCAACACTCCGGGGACCTACGAGCAGTACTTC CASSNTPGTYEQYF
TRBJ2-2 . TRBV13 . TGTGCCAGCACCCGGGGGAGGTCTAGCGGGGAGCTGTTTTTT CASTRGRSSGELFF
TRBJ2-3 TRBD2 TRBV19 . TGTGCCAGTAGTCCCCGGGGGAACGGGGGGGGTCGGCGCACAGATACGCAGTATTTT CASSPRGNGGGRRTDTQYF
TRBJ1-2 . TRBV7-9 . TGTGCCAGCAGCCCCCGAGGGGGGAATGGCTACACCTTC CASSPRGGNGYTF
TRBJ1-1 . TRBV18 . TGTGCCAGCTCACCAGCCGGTGCTCTGAACACTGAAGCTTTCTTT CASSPAGALNTEAFF
TRBJ1-2 . TRBV7-2 . TGTGCCAGCAGCTCCGGCGGGGGCGCGGGTGGCTACACCTTC CASSSGGGAGGYTF
TRBJ1-5 . TRBV6-2/TRBV6-3 . TGTGCCAGCAGTTATGAAGGAAGCAATCAGCCCCAGCATTTT CASSYEGSNQPQHF
TRBJ1-2 . TRBV5-5 . TGTGCCAGCAGCTCCTTAGAGGTGGTTTTTGGCTACACCTTC CASSSLEVVFGYTF
TRBJ2-7 . TRBV20-1 . TGCAGTGCTACACGGCACGAGCAGTACTTC CSATRHEQYF
TRBJ1-1 . TRBV28 . TGTGCAAGCGGGGGCCGGGGCACTGAAGCTTTCTTT CASGGRGTEAFF
TRBJ2-5 . TRBV7-9 . TGTGCCAGCAGTCCTCGGGGACGGGAAGAGACCCAGTACTTC CASSPRGREETQYF
TRBJ1-1 . TRBV10-3 . TGTGCCATCCAGGGTATTGGGGGGAACACTGAAGCTTTCTTT CAIQGIGGNTEAFF
TRBJ2-7 TRBD1 TRBV27 . TGTGCCAGCAGACCACCCAGGCACCGGGACAGCCTATTGAGGCAGTACTTC CASRPPRHRDSLLRQYF
TRBJ1-1 . TRBV5-1 . TGCGCCAGCAGTGTCGGGAACACTGAAGCTTTCTTT CASSVGNTEAFF
TRBJ1-1 TRBD1 TRBV12-3/TRBV12-4 . TGTGCCAGCAGTCCGACAGGGATCACTGAAGCTTTCTTT CASSPTGITEAFF
TRBJ2-5 . TRBV19 . TGTGCCAGTAGTATAGCGGCGACAGGAGGGGAGACCCAGTACTTC CASSIAATGGETQYF
TRBJ2-7 . TRBV2 . TGTGCCAGTAGGGAAGGGCTGGTGGAAGAGCAGTACTTC CASREGLVEEQYF
TRBJ2-4 . TRBV7-2 . TGTGCCAGCAGCCCGCTTGGAGGAATAGCCAAAAACATTCAGTACTTC CASSPLGGIAKNIQYF
TRBJ1-1 . TRBV12-3/TRBV12-4 once TGTGCCAGCAGTTTTAGGTCTCAAACTGGAGCTTTCTTT CASSFRSQTGAFF
TRBJ1-4 . TRBV6-5 once TGTGCCAGCAAAAGGACAGACGCAACTAATGAAAAACTGTTTTTT CASKRTDATNEKLFF
TRBJ1-2 . TRBV28 . TGTGCCAGCAGTTTAGCAGGGCTCTATGGCTACACCTTC CASSLAGLYGYTF
TRBJ2-3 TRBD1 TRBV11-2 . TGTGCCAGCAGCTTACTCGGACAGGTTAGGACAGATACGCAGTATTTT CASSLLGQVRTDTQYF
TRBJ2-2 . TRBV3-1/TRBV3-2 . TGTGCCAGCAGCCAAGTCCAGGTGACCGGGGAGCTGTTTTTT CASSQVQVTGELFF
TRBJ2-2 TRBD1 TRBV23-1 . TGCGCCAGCACCCGAGGGACAGGGGGTAGCGGGGAGCTGTTTTTT CASTRGTGGSGELFF
TRBJ2-1 . TRBV4-2 . TGTGCCAGCAGCCAAGAGGTTCTTGGGCCCTACAATGAGCAGTTCTTC CASSQEVLGPYNEQFF
TRBJ2-7 . TRBV28 . TGTGCCAGCAGTTCTCCGTACGAGCAGTACTTC CASSSPYEQYF
TRBJ2-7 TRBD1 TRBV18 . TGTGCCAGCGGGACAGGGGGCTCTCTTTACGAGCAGTACTTC CASGTGGSLYEQYF
TRBJ2-1 . TRBV14 . TGTGCCAGCGCTAAGCGGACCTACAATGAGCAGTTCTTC CASAKRTYNEQFF
TRBJ2-7 . TRBV12-3/TRBV12-4 . TGTGCCAGCAGTCCTTATCTCCGTTACGAGCAGTACTTC CASSPYLRYEQYF
TRBJ2-3 . TRBV7-2 . TGTGCCAGCAGCTTGGATACTAGCACAGATACGCAGTATTTT CASSLDTSTDTQYF
TRBJ2-3 . TRBV6-5 . TGTGCCAGCAGTTACTCGAATTATCTGGGGCAGTATTTT CASSYSNYLGQYF
TRBJ1-5 . TRBV6-6 . TGTGCCAGCAGTTTAGAACCTAATCAGCCCCAGCATTTT CASSLEPNQPQHF
TRBJ1-1 . TRBV7-3 . TGTGCCAGCAGCTCCCAGGGTGGAGACACTGAAGCTTTCTTT CASSSQGGDTEAFF
TRBJ1-2 . TRBV7-3 . TGTGCCAGCAGCTTAAGAGGAGCCTGGCTGGCCGAATCGGGGTATGGCTACACCTTC CASSLRGAWLAESGYGYTF